The sequence of this T cell receptor (beta chain) was determined in a study of long-term antiretroviral therapy in people with HIV. Version v3.0 of the immunoSEQ assay was performed at survey level. The data were produced by immunoSEQ multiplex PCR, yet TCRdb's version contains in-frame clones alone and is incomplete. The top ten hold 3.6% of the sample, which has roughly 28,000 clones, around 90% seen once. The J segment lost 9 bases and the V segment lost 5 bases, leaving 15 bases of the junction unmatched. The CDR3 is 16 amino acids. CDR1 and CDR2 from the germline V gene are SGHAT and FQNNGV. Study outcomes and limitations: Spans of CDR3 length were tighter for HIV repertoires than for controls. Transplant donor controls retained higher diversity, though diversity increased after ART.

Points on this clone: Its matching antigen is unknown.

The TCR comes from a woman aged 18-29 years with HIV. Sequences were derived from unsorted PBMCs, sampled 1.8 years after starting antiretroviral therapy. The rearrangement uses TRBV11-2 and TRBJ2-1; TRBD2 matches 8 bases. The chain's CDR3 is CASSPHPLREGSEQFF. The DNA for the CDR3 is TGTGCCAGCAGCCCCCACCCCCTTCGGGAGGGCAGTGAGCAGTTCTTC.